Presented here are 17 T cell receptor beta chains from one specimen sequenced in a study of blood T cell repertoires in COVID-19. Clones were sequenced by immunoSEQ multiplex PCR, and TCRdb holds only the in-frame ones, with some missing. The sample contains about 50,000 clones, more than 75% of which appear only once. Sequencing was done on a sample of peripheral blood. The receptors stem from a woman in her sixties with acute or convalescent COVID-19.

The chain joins TRBV5-4 to TRBJ2-1; 12 bases are a match to TRBD2. Germline CDR1 and CDR2: SGHNT and YYREEE (reference sequence). V lost 4 bases to trimming and J lost 9 bases; unmatched junction nucleotides: 8. CDR3 length: 15 residues. CDR3 region: CASSPRTSGISEQFF. The CDR3 DNA sequence: TGTGCCAGCAGCCCACGGACTAGCGGGATCAGTGAGCAGTTCTTC.

The chain joins TRBV30 to TRBJ2-3; tentative D call: TRBD2 (5 bases). Germline CDR1 GTSNPN, CDR2 SVGIG (reference sequence). The germline V and J ends were trimmed by 8 bases and 2 bases, with 14 bases remaining between them. The CDR3 covers 13 residues. The CDR3 DNA reads TGTGCCGTAAGCGGAGCCCTCACAGATACGCAGTATTTT. Its translation is CAVSGALTDTQYF.

V and J are TRBV7-2 and TRBJ2-7, with TRBD1 as a possible D gene (6 bases). V was pared by 5 bases and J by 4 bases, with 15 bases between. This CDR3 contains 14 residues. The germline CDR1 and CDR2 sequences are SGHTA and FQGNSA. The CDR3 sequence is CASSARDNRYEQYF. The CDR3, as DNA: TGTGCCAGCAGCGCCCGGGACAACAGGTACGAGCAGTACTTC.

The chain is built from TRBV18 and TRBJ2-1; TRBD2 is a possible D gene (6 bases). Germline lookup yields CDR1 KGHSH and CDR2 LQKENI. With 8 bases removed from V and 8 bases from J, the gap between germline ends came to 13 bases. This CDR3 is built from 12 residues. The CDR3 is CASGGYVYEQFF. DNA of the CDR3: TGTGCCAGCGGAGGGTACGTCTATGAGCAGTTCTTC.

This clone has just a few counts. The chain is built from TRBV9 and TRBJ2-1, with 7 bases that match TRBD1. The V segment lost 0 bases and the J segment 0 bases; nucleotides outside the gene matches: 0. Germline V gives CDR1 SGDLS, CDR2 YYNGEE. This CDR3 contains 15 residues. The CDR3: CASSVGDSSYNEQFF. In DNA form, the CDR3 reads TGTGCCAGCAGCGTAGGGGACAGCTCCTACAATGAGCAGTTCTTC.

The chain links TRBV5-1 to TRBJ1-5, with D perhaps matching TRBD1 (6 bases). Trimming stripped 0 bases from V and 2 bases from J, with 9 bases between. The germline gives CDR1 SGHRS, CDR2 YFSETQ. The CDR3 extends over 15 amino acids. The CDR3 loop reads CASSLDPGGNQPQHF. DNA of the CDR3: TGCGCCAGCAGCTTGGACCCAGGGGGCAATCAGCCCCAGCATTTT.

This chain joins TRBV7-9 and TRBJ2-2; D is perhaps TRBD2 (5 bases). Germline loops: CDR1 SEHNR, CDR2 FQNEAQ (reference sequence). V was trimmed by 5 bases and J by 3 bases, leaving 10 bases between them. The CDR3 has 14 residues. Here the CDR3 DNA reads TGTGCCAGCAGCCCTAGCTGGGACACCGGGGAGCTGTTTTTT. Translation: CASSPSWDTGELFF.

The rearrangement joins TRBV29-1 to TRBJ1-1; 8 bases are a match to TRBD1. Trimming cost V 8 bases and J 4 bases; bases outside gene matches: 12. Germline V lookup: CDR1 SQVTM, CDR2 ANQGSEA. The CDR3 covers 14 residues. For the CDR3, the DNA is TGCAGCTTCTTCCAGGGGGCGCGGAGCACTGAAGCTTTCTTT. Its translation is CSFFQGARSTEAFF.

The rearrangement uses TRBV25-1 and TRBJ2-1; the match to TRBD2 covers 13 bases. Germline V CDR1 and CDR2: MGHDK, SYGVNS. The CDR3 is 15 residues long. V shed 5 bases and J 10 bases; nucleotides not matched to a gene: 8. The CDR3 DNA sequence: TGTGCCAGCAGTATGCCGGGACTAGCGGGGCAGGAGCAGTTCTTC. Its translation is CASSMPGLAGQEQFF.

In this sample, this clone turned up a few times. The chain is built from TRBV4-3 and TRBJ2-5; 8 bases are shared with TRBD2. V trimming: 0 bases; J trimming: 2 bases; junction bases outside the gene matches: 8. Germline values: CDR1 LGHNA, CDR2 YSLEER. This CDR3 has 17 residues. Written as DNA, the CDR3 is TGCGCCAGCAGCCAAGAACGGCCTAGCGGGTATCAAGAGACCCAGTACTTC. Translation gives CASSQERPSGYQETQYF.

The CDR3 bases are TGTGCCAGCAGCCAAGAAGGTAGGGGCACTGAAGCTTTCTTT. Residues: CASSQEGRGTEAFF. The rearrangement uses TRBV3-1 (or the pseudogene TRBV3-2) and TRBJ1-1; D may be TRBD1 (5 bases). Trimming took 0 bases from V and 4 from J, leaving 9 bases between them. Germline CDR1 LGHDT, CDR2 YNNKEL (reference sequence). CDR3 size: 14 residues.

The chain carries TRBV7-3 and TRBJ2-5, with 9 nucleotides matching TRBD1. CDR3 length: 16 amino acids. Germline V gives CDR1 SGHTA, CDR2 FQGTGA. Trimming at V came to 2 bases and at J to 5 bases, leaving 9 bases not matched to a gene. CDR3 coding DNA: TGTGCCAGCAGCTTACTACGCGGGACAGGGTGGGAGACCCAGTACTTC. Protein sequence: CASSLLRGTGWETQYF. Full variable domain (outside the CDR3, taken from reference TRBV7-3 and TRBJ2-5): GAGVSQTPSNKVTEKGKYVELRCDPISGHTALYWYRQSLGQGPEFLIYFQGTGAADDSGLPNDRFFAVRPEGSVSTLKIQRTERGDSAVYLCASSLLRGTGWETQYFGPGTRLLVL.

The genes are TRBV6-5 and TRBJ1-1; 9 bases map to TRBD1. CDR3 length: 16 residues. Germline V lookup: CDR1 MNHEY, CDR2 SVGAGI. V was clipped by 2 bases and J by 4 bases; unmatched bases: 8. As DNA, the CDR3 is TGTGCCAGCAGTTACACCCTGACAGGGGGGAGCACTGAAGCTTTCTTT. Amino acids: CASSYTLTGGSTEAFF.

The CDR3 loop reads CASSFVLRAGGAEAFF. DNA for the CDR3: TGTGCCAGCAGCTTTGTGTTAAGGGCGGGGGGGGCTGAAGCTTTCTTT. The chain uses TRBV11-2 and TRBJ1-1; a possible D gene is TRBD1 (5 bases). The V end was cut by 3 bases, the J end by 6 bases, with 20 bases between. Germline CDR1 is SGHAT and CDR2 is FQNNGV. The CDR3 is 16 amino acids.

V is TRBV5-1 and J is TRBJ2-2; weak D call: TRBD1 (6 bases). Trimming removed 1 base from V and 5 bases from J, with 15 bases in between. CDR3 length equals 16 residues. Germline assignment: CDR1 SGHRS and CDR2 YFSETQ. CDR3 amino acids: CASSLTGQGSTGELFF. The CDR3 coding sequence is TGCGCCAGCAGCTTGACGGGGCAGGGGTCAACCGGGGAGCTGTTTTTT.

The table lists this clone with a few counts. J is TRBJ2-7 and V is TRBV5-1; 8 bases map to TRBD1. The CDR3 is made up of 12 amino acids. V gave up 3 bases and J gave up 4 bases; unmatched junction bases: 0. CDR1 and CDR2 from the germline V gene are SGHRS and YFSETQ. CDR3 bases: TGCGCCAGCAGCTGGACAGGGTACGAGCAGTACTTC. It specifies CASSWTGYEQYF.

The chain uses TRBV9 and TRBJ2-1; D may be TRBD1 (6 bases). The germline V gene encodes CDR1 SGDLS and CDR2 YYNGEE. V gave up 3 bases and J gave up 0 bases, with 10 bases separating them. The CDR3 has 15 residues. The CDR3 bases are TGTGCCAGCAGCGCCACAGGGTACTCCTACAATGAGCAGTTCTTC. Translated: CASSATGYSYNEQFF. Full variable domain (outside the CDR3, taken from reference TRBV9 and TRBJ2-1): DSGVTQTPKHLITATGQRVTLRCSPRSGDLSVYWYQQSLDQGLQFLIQYYNGEERAKGNILERFSAQQFPDLHSELNLSSLELGDSALYFCASSATGYSYNEQFFGPGTRLTVL.